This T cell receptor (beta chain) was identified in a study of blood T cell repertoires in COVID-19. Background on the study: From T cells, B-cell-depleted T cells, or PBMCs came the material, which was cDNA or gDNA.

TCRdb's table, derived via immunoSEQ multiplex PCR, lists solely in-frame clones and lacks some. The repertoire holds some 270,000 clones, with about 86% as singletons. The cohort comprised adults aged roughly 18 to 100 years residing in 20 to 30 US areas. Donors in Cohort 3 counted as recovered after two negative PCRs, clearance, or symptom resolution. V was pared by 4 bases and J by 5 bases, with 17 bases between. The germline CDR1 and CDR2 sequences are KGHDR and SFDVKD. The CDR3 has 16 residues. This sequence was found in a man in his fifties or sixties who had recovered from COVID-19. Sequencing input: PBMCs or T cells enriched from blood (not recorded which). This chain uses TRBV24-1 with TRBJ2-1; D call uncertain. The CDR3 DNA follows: TGTGCCACCAGTGACGCCCGCTCTAGAAACCACAATGAGCAGTTCTTC. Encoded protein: CATSDARSRNHNEQFF.